The entry below describes one T cell receptor beta chain. The study sampled nominally healthy donors, though unrecorded immune exposures were likely. The data were obtained in a study of cytomegalovirus exposure and HLA in healthy donors. The CDR3 is made up of 17 amino acids. Germline values: CDR1 LGHNA, CDR2 YSLEER. Trimming removed 1 base at V and 0 bases at J, with 13 bases between. Researchers ran the PCR with 60 Vbeta and 13 Jbeta primers. Assay: immunoSEQ multiplex PCR; the TCRdb copy retains only in-frame clones and omits some. The sample records roughly 100,000 clones, over 70% being singletons.

The chain uses TRBV4-3 and TRBJ2-1, with D unresolved. The TCR originated in a male donor in good health and CMV-seronegative. The specimen was PBMCs. CDR3 in DNA: TGCGCCAGCAGCCAAGCCCCTAACGAAAGCTCCTACAATGAGCAGTTCTTC. It codes for CASSQAPNESSYNEQFF.